The T cell receptor (beta chain) described here comes from a study of T cell repertoires in cytomegalovirus infection. Study context: Public TCR beta signatures indicated both CMV infection and matching HLA type.

TCRdb analysed the reads with MiXCR anew, one entry per CDR3 protein. In the table there are some 700,000 distinct CDR3 sequences, about a third of which are singletons. The CDR3 spans 14 residues. Trimming shortened V by 5 bases and J by 6 bases, and 13 bases separated the two germline ends. Regarding the study as a whole: Carriers of CMV plus the relevant HLA were identified by cumulative public TCR beta family frequency. Dominant in the ex vivo response were TCR beta clonotypes restricted by HLA-C and specific for CMV.

This clonotype was seen a handful of times. Its antigen is still unknown. The sequenced sample was PBMCs. The chain carries TRBV12-3 or TRBV12-4 and TRBJ2-2; the D gene is possibly TRBD1 (5 bases). The source of this sequence is a human donor in good health (CMV status not recorded). Some clones in this sample may be carry-over from other donors' samples. The CDR3 nucleotides are TGTGCCAGCAGTAATCCGACAGCCCCCGGGGAGCTGTTTTTT. This sequence encodes CASSNPTAPGELFF.